This T cell receptor beta chain was identified in a study of OX40 agonist ivuxolimab in advanced cancers. Drawing of blood for sampling happened at baseline, at cycle 4 day 1, and at cycle 7 day 1. Using immunoSEQ multiplex PCR, the repertoire was profiled, and TCRdb retains in-frame clones only, with some absent. The sample includes under 20,000 clones, 78% of them seen just once. The study, taken as a whole, reports: Average numbers of expanded clones were greater in CD8+ T cells than in CD4+.

CDR1 and CDR2 from the germline V gene are SGHRS and YFSETQ. Trimming removed 1 base at V and 5 bases at J, with 13 bases between. CDR3 length equals 14 residues. This clone appeared a few times. Its matching antigen is unknown. The receptor comes from an adult with an advanced solid tumor such as melanoma, head and neck, liver or kidney cancer. Source: CD4+ or CD8+ T cells sorted from blood, taken in a trial of the OX40 agonist ivuxolimab. This sequence joins TRBV5-1 and TRBJ2-7, with D possibly TRBD2 on 5 matching bases. The CDR3 protein is CASSLPGRVDEQYF. The CDR3 DNA reads as TGCGCCAGCAGCTTGCCCGGGCGGGTGGACGAGCAGTACTTC.